This T cell receptor beta chain derives from a study of technical replicates of blood from a few donors. Using immunoSEQ multiplex PCR, the repertoire was profiled, and TCRdb retains in-frame clones only, with some absent. The table lists approximately 89,000 clones, 94% of them singletons, with roughly 0.4% in the top ten. CDR3 length: 14 amino acids. With 3 bases clipped from V and 6 bases from J, the junction kept 5 bases outside the gene matches. Per the germline V gene, CDR1 is SEHNR and CDR2 is FQNEAQ (reference sequence). This clone was detected only once. This TCR derives from a human donor in good health. Sequenced sample: T cells isolated from PBMCs. The V and J genes are TRBV7-9 and TRBJ1-2; 9 nucleotides agree with TRBD1. DNA of the CDR3: TGTGCCAGCAGCTTCCGGACAGGGGACCATGGCTACACCTTC. Protein: CASSFRTGDHGYTF. The whole variable domain, remainder taken from reference TRBV7-9 and TRBJ1-2, is DTGVSQNPRHKITKRGQNVTFRCDPISEHNRLYWYRQTLGQGPEFLTYFQNEAQLEKSRLLSDRFSAERPKGSFSTLEIQRTEQGDSAMYLCASSFRTGDHGYTFGSGTRLTVV.